This TCR beta chain was obtained from a study of blood T cells in healthy people across ages (dated by TCRdb to 2013 to 2016). Study-level background: Template switching captured roughly one uniquely barcoded TCR beta cDNA molecule per two T cells in model experiments. The study measured age-related changes in TCR beta repertoire diversity using deep sequencing normalized with unique cDNA molecular identifiers. The donors were split into four age groups: young (average 16 years), middle-aged (about 40), aged (roughly 65) and long-lived (about 82). Two additional independent replicas of 1 million unique cDNA reads from the same blood draw were analyzed for two donors (one aged 18 to 30 and one aged 80 or older).

Points on this clonotype: Its antigen has not been determined. No qualities accompany the bases; no much larger clone lies one base away.

The paper as a whole reports these results and caveats: Compared with the aged group, more naive CD4+ T cells, fewer expanded clones and increased TCR diversity were shown by the long-lived group, suggesting age selection. Because donor CMV infection status was unknown, age-related changes in expanded clonotypes were potentially confounded. Estimates of total diversity based on one million sequenced T cells were regarded as lower bounds and as underestimates. As age increased, observed TCR beta diversity per million T cells dropped in a roughly linear way, and a significant reduction was already evident by age 40. The percentage of naive T cells measured by flow cytometry correlated strongly with observed TCR beta diversity. Since profiling was done on bulk unsorted PBMCs, naive and antigen-experienced compartments could not be conclusively compared.

CDR1 SGHVS and CDR2 FQNEAQ are derived from the germline V gene. Spanning cysteine to phenylalanine, the CDR3 consists of 16 amino acids. Of the read, only the CDR3 DNA is kept; its 48 bases are in frame from base 1. For this chain, trimming is 0 bases at the V end and 6 bases at the J end, and the number of junction bases without a gene match is 7. Libraries were constructed by 5' RACE. The data were produced on an Illumina HiSeq 2500. A second PCR of about 7 to 12 cycles was run with a J-beta primer mix and a sample-barcoded 5' primer. A template-switch 5' adaptor carrying 12 random nucleotides introduced a unique molecular identifier onto each TCR beta cDNA molecule. Each sample yielded at least 3 million CDR3-containing paired-end reads. First-strand cDNA synthesis was performed from all RNA using the Mint cDNA synthesis kit, with priming by a TRBC-specific oligonucleotide. After uracil-DNA glycosylase treatment, a first 18-cycle PCR used universal primers M1SS and BC2_uni_R on all cDNA. Per the source publication's procedure: Normalization of each sample was performed by random selection of 1 million high-quality reads, each carrying a distinct molecular identifier. Reads with shared molecular identifiers were discarded instead of being binned into consensus sequences. CDR3 identification, clonotype clustering and error correction used MiTCR with a Q25 quality threshold and the strictest error-elimination algorithm. A nonparametric unseen species model with Euler transformation was used to estimate lower-bound total TCR beta diversity. TCRdb reran the public reads through fastp at Q25 and MiXCR, keeping productive beta chains. All rows with the same CDR3 protein become a single entry with the most common DNA and genes. These V and J calls are TCRdb output, not the study's own analysis. In all, the sample holds about 570,000 distinct CDR3 sequences, and over 25% of those were seen once. 3.6% of the sample goes to the ten largest clones.

Systemically healthy Caucasian individuals from Russia, around 38 in total and aged roughly 6 to 100 years, were included as donors. Each donor gave about 10 milliliters of peripheral blood, drawn into EDTA-treated Vacutainer tubes. Ficoll-Paque density-gradient centrifugation was used to isolate PBMCs, with at least 7 million per sample. Trizol reagent was used to extract total RNA from PBMCs, with at least 5.5 micrograms per sample. The percentages of naive CD45RAhigh/CD27high T cells were determined by flow cytometry on a PBMC aliquot from every donor. The data were also submitted as part of a second study, on T cells of mothers and their children. The second study, in turn, reports: Donors were nine systemically healthy Caucasian individuals: three mothers and their six children. cDNA synthesis consumed the entire amount of extracted RNA, loaded at about 1.6 ug RNA in each 15 ul reaction. In the second PCR, sample barcodes and 2-4 random nucleotides were introduced via the M1S primer. Over 9.5 million TCR beta CDR3 reads were obtained for each mother, and 2.7 million or so reads were obtained for each child. Thymic selection similarly shapes TCR recombination output in related and unrelated pairs, with minor effect from inherited differences. Normalized repertoire overlap in related mother-child pairs was always slightly higher than in unrelated mother-child pairs, but the difference was never significant. With a sensitivity of about 100 clones per million clonotypes, no persistent microchimeric T cell clones were detected. Deep NGS was used in the study to compare the TCR beta repertoires of mothers and children and to look for features that separate related mother-child pairs from unrelated individuals. Mothers averaged roughly 36 +/- 4 years of age and children averaged around 10 +/- 4 years. Libraries were sequenced on Illumina HiSeq 2000 with 100+100 nt paired-end reads after adapter ligation with NEBNext reagents. Mother and child libraries were prepared a month apart and sequenced in separate runs to prevent cross-contamination. Between about 500,000 and 2,100,000 distinct TCR beta clonotypes were identified per donor. Naive TCR beta clonotypes were estimated from low-frequency clonotypes matched to each donor's FACS-determined naive share, without sorting.

This receptor chain uses TRBV7-8 and TRBJ1-4; TRBD1 fits 7 bases in the junction. Sequenced sample: blood. The sequence derives from a boy aged 2 to 10 in good health. The bases read TGTGCCAGCAGCTTAGCTGGGGGACAGCAGTATGAAAAACTGTTTTTT. Translated, this gives CASSLAGGQQYEKLFF.